This passage covers 23 T cell receptor beta chains from one sample sequenced in a study of spatial heterogeneity in lung cancer. Time point noted: sample taken at primary tumor resection. MiXCR was run by TCRdb on the 5' RACE reads, yielding one entry per CDR3 protein. The sample yields 40,000 to 45,000 distinct CDR3 sequences, over 6.5% seen once. Specimen: PBMCs, collected at surgery. Receptors were obtained from a female donor with early-stage non-small cell lung cancer.

Ten or more counts support this clonotype. The J gene is TRBJ1-5, the V gene TRBV7-3; D may be TRBD1 (5 bases). Trimming removed 2 bases from V and 4 bases from J, with 6 bases in between. The CDR3 length is 13 residues. CDR1 and CDR2 (germline): SGHTA, FQGTGA. DNA for the CDR3: TGTGCCAGCAGCTTACAGGGAAATCAGCCCCAGCATTTT. This encodes CASSLQGNQPQHF.

This clonotype was detected many times. CDR3: CASSTQGGVTYNEQFF. Here the CDR3 DNA reads TGTGCCAGCAGCACCCAAGGGGGGGTCACCTACAATGAGCAGTTCTTC. This sequence joins TRBV7-2 and TRBJ2-1, with a possible D match to TRBD2 (7 bases). Germline assignment: CDR1 SGHTA and CDR2 FQGNSA. Trimming removed 5 bases at V and 2 bases at J, with 16 bases between. The CDR3 is made up of 16 amino acids.

This clonotype occurred a few times. V and J are TRBV20-1 and TRBJ1-2, with D possibly being TRBD1 (5 bases). The CDR3 is 12 amino acids. Germline assignment: CDR1 DFQATT and CDR2 SNEGSKA (reference sequence). V lost 6 bases and J 1 base, leaving 9 bases between the germline ends. The CDR3 DNA reads TGCAGTGCCGAGGGGTATAACTATGGCTACACCTTC. Its protein is CSAEGYNYGYTF.

The chain joins TRBV12-3 or TRBV12-4 to TRBJ2-7, with a tentative D call TRBD1 (5 bases). The ends were cut back, 3 bases at V and 0 bases at J, with 9 bases in the middle. The CDR3 totals 14 residues. The CDR3 coding sequence is TGTGCCAGCAGTTTCTCGCAGGGCTCCTACGAGCAGTACTTC. It yields the protein CASSFSQGSYEQYF.

This clonotype came up a few times. The CDR3 DNA is TGTGTCATCAAGGACTGGACAGGGAGTAATGAAAAACTGTTTTTT. Amino acid sequence: CVIKDWTGSNEKLFF. This chain links TRBV7-9 with TRBJ1-4; 8 bases match TRBD1. CDR1 and CDR2 from the germline V gene are SEHNR and FQNEAQ (reference sequence). This CDR3 is 15 amino acids long.

The chain is built from TRBV7-2 and TRBJ2-3; D is unclear. The CDR3 loop spans 13 amino acids. Germline loops: CDR1 SGHTA, CDR2 FQGNSA. Trimming took off 0 bases at V and 6 bases at J, with 7 bases between the two ends. CDR3 coding DNA: TGTGCCAGCAGCTTAGCGTTGGGCGATACGCAGTATTTT. Translation gives CASSLALGDTQYF. The entire variable domain, with the rest obtained from reference TRBV7-2 and TRBJ2-3, is as follows: GAGVSQSPSNKVTEKGKDVELRCDPISGHTALYWYRQSLGQGLEFLIYFQGNSAPDKSGLPSDRFSAERTGGSVSTLTIQRTQQEDSAVYLCASSLALGDTQYFGPGTRLTVL.

This clonotype was observed many times. The rearrangement joins TRBV10-1 to TRBJ2-7, with D maybe TRBD2 (6 bases). The germline V gene has CDR1 WNHNN and CDR2 SYGVQD (reference sequence). The CDR3 is 16 amino acids. V gave up 3 bases and J gave up 6 bases, with 21 bases separating them. The CDR3 sequence is CASSDSLGGDLREQYF. The DNA for the CDR3 is TGCGCCAGCAGTGACTCTCTGGGGGGAGACCTTCGCGAGCAGTACTTC.

This clonotype was observed a handful of times. The chain recombines TRBV20-1 with TRBJ1-3; D not resolved. The CDR3 is made up of 12 amino acids. Germline loops: CDR1 DFQATT, CDR2 SNEGSKA (reference sequence). The CDR3 DNA reads as TGCAGCTCAGGACCCTCTGGAAACACCATATATTTT. This codes for CSSGPSGNTIYF.

This clonotype was detected ten times or more. The chain links TRBV7-9 to TRBJ1-1; D gene ambiguous. CDR1 and CDR2 (germline): SEHNR, FQNEAQ (reference sequence). The CDR3 has 13 residues. The V end lost 5 bases, the J end lost 3 bases, and 10 bases lay between the germline ends. The CDR3, as DNA: TGTGCCAGCAGCATCCGCGCGGACACTGAAGCTTTCTTT. It yields the protein CASSIRADTEAFF.

This clonotype came up a few times. This chain joins TRBV2 and TRBJ2-1; maybe TRBD2 (6 bases). Germline lookup yields CDR1 SNHLY and CDR2 FYNNEI. This CDR3 contains 14 residues. Between the trimmed V and J ends, which lost 11 bases and 0 bases, there was a span of 14 bases. Written as DNA, the CDR3 is TGTGCCTCTGGGGGACTGTTCTCCTACAATGAGCAGTTCTTC. Its protein product is CASGGLFSYNEQFF.

This chain connects TRBV3-1 to TRBJ2-7, with D maybe TRBD1 (5 bases). CDR1 LGHDT and CDR2 YNNKEL come from the germline V gene (reference sequence). The CDR3 covers 14 residues. Trimming removed 1 base from V and 2 bases from J, with 9 bases in between. CDR3 region: CASSQGAGTYEQYF. CDR3 sequence (DNA): TGTGCCAGCAGCCAAGGTGCAGGGACCTACGAGCAGTACTTC.

This clonotype showed up many times. J is TRBJ1-1 and V is TRBV20-1, with a tentative D call TRBD1 (5 bases). The V gene's germline CDR1 is DFQATT and CDR2 SNEGSKA (reference sequence). The CDR3 runs 14 residues. The V gene lost 3 bases and the J gene lost 1 base, with 12 bases spanning the gap. The CDR3 DNA is TGCAGTGCTAGCCCCCGGGACGAGAACACTGAAGCTTTCTTT. Its protein is CSASPRDENTEAFF.

This clonotype has at least ten counts. The chain recombines TRBV12-3 or TRBV12-4 with TRBJ1-4; D gene ambiguous. The CDR3 is 12 residues long. V was trimmed by 1 base and J by 7 bases, leaving 4 bases between them. This CDR3 is CASSLVVEKLFF. CDR3 DNA sequence: TGTGCCAGCAGTTTAGTTGTTGAAAAACTGTTTTTT.

This clonotype came up many times. This chain uses TRBV4-1 with TRBJ2-2; D is uncertain. V lost 0 bases and J 5 bases, leaving 7 bases between the germline ends. CDR3 size: 14 residues. Germline V gene lookup returns CDR1 MGHRA and CDR2 YSYEKL. The CDR3 loop reads CASSQDLETGELFF. CDR3 DNA sequence: TGCGCCAGCAGCCAAGATCTGGAGACCGGGGAGCTGTTTTTT.

This clonotype occurred many times. The CDR3 bases are TGCAGTGCTTGGACTAGCGGGGGGTCTACCTACGAGCAGTACTTC. This sequence encodes CSAWTSGGSTYEQYF. The chain links TRBV20-1 to TRBJ2-7; TRBD2 agrees at 14 bases. The CDR3 has 15 amino acids. The V gene's germline CDR1 is DFQATT and CDR2 SNEGSKA (reference sequence). The V gene end was trimmed by 5 bases and the J gene end by 2 bases; junction bases not matched to a gene: 5.

This clonotype turned up a few times. This chain uses TRBV7-6 with TRBJ1-1, with 7 bases identical to TRBD1. The CDR3 loop spans 16 amino acids. V shed 5 bases, J shed 3 bases, and the junction held 12 bases outside the gene matches. Per the germline V gene, CDR1 is SGHVS and CDR2 is FNYEAQ. The CDR3 DNA reads as TGTGCCAGCAGCGCTATGCGACAGGGCTGGGACACTGAAGCTTTCTTT. This codes for CASSAMRQGWDTEAFF. Supplemented by reference TRBV7-6 and TRBJ1-1, the full variable domain reads GAGVSQSPRYKVTKRGQDVALRCDPISGHVSLYWYRQALGQGPEFLTYFNYEAQQDKSGLPNDRFSAERPEGSISTLTIQRTEQRDSAMYRCASSAMRQGWDTEAFFGQGTRLTVV.

Many counts were recorded for this clonotype. The J gene is TRBJ2-1, the V gene TRBV24-1; 9 positions match TRBD2. Germline V gene lookup returns CDR1 KGHDR and CDR2 SFDVKD. The trim removed 3 bases at V and 7 bases at J, leaving 6 bases unmatched. The CDR3 has 15 amino acids. This chain's CDR3 is CATSDRRGGRNEQFF. The CDR3 coding sequence is TGTGCCACCAGTGATAGGCGGGGGGGCCGTAATGAGCAGTTCTTC.

This clonotype was found a few times. At one boundary the junction diverges from the germline segment, which might be a read error. The chain recombines TRBV7-9 with TRBJ2-1; D is perhaps TRBD2 (6 bases). The germline CDR1 and CDR2 sequences are SEHNR and FQNEAQ (reference sequence). This CDR3 region has 14 residues. CDR3 amino acids: CASSLDGGNNQQFF. CDR3 bases: TGTGCCAGCAGCTTAGACGGGGGAAACAATCAGCAGTTCTTC.

This clonotype was found many times. V gene TRBV7-2 combines with J gene TRBJ2-5, with D hard to call. CDR3 length: 11 amino acids. Trimming shortened V by 2 bases and J by 7 bases, and 5 bases separated the two germline ends. Germline V gene sequence: CDR1 SGHTA, CDR2 FQGNSA. The CDR3 is CASSLIRTQYF. In DNA, the CDR3 is TGTGCCAGCAGCTTAATCCGGACCCAGTACTTC. The variable domain in full, completed from reference TRBV7-2 and TRBJ2-5, reads GAGVSQSPSNKVTEKGKDVELRCDPISGHTALYWYRQSLGQGLEFLIYFQGNSAPDKSGLPSDRFSAERTGGSVSTLTIQRTQQEDSAVYLCASSLIRTQYFGPGTRLLVL.

This clonotype turned up a few times. The chain recombines TRBV9 with TRBJ1-2, with a possible D match to TRBD1 (6 bases). V was trimmed by 4 bases and J by 4 bases, leaving 23 bases between them. The germline gives CDR1 SGDLS, CDR2 YYNGEE. The CDR3 is 17 amino acids. The CDR3 DNA is TGTGCCAGCAGCTTCACCGAGGCAGCCTCACAGGGCTATGGCTACACCTTC. This codes for CASSFTEAASQGYGYTF.

This clonotype was detected ten times or more. This rearrangement joins TRBV6-2 or TRBV6-3 to TRBJ2-3; D may be TRBD2 (6 bases). Germline loops: CDR1 MNHEY, CDR2 SVGEGT. Trimming removed 1 base from V and 0 bases from J, with 8 bases in between. The CDR3 length is 15 residues. The CDR3: CASSYFAGSTDTQYF. CDR3 coding DNA: TGTGCCAGCAGTTACTTTGCGGGGAGCACAGATACGCAGTATTTT.

This clonotype was picked up a small number of times. The chain recombines TRBV30 with TRBJ2-2; D is undetermined. CDR1 GTSNPN and CDR2 SVGIG come from the germline V gene (reference sequence). Trimming shortened V by 0 bases and J by 6 bases, and 8 bases separated the two germline ends. This CDR3 contains 13 residues. CDR3 region: CAWSVDRSGELFF. CDR3 in DNA: TGTGCCTGGAGTGTAGATCGGTCCGGGGAGCTGTTTTTT.

The chain combines TRBV7-2 with TRBJ2-1; no firm D call. The CDR3 is made up of 14 amino acids. Germline V lookup: CDR1 SGHTA, CDR2 FQGNSA. V was shortened by 2 bases and J by 8 bases, with 13 bases between the two germline ends. The CDR3 DNA is TGTGCCAGCAGCTTATCCTTTAGCCGGGATGAGCAGTTCTTC. The encoded protein is CASSLSFSRDEQFF.